The 9 T cell receptor beta chains in this list originate from one sample, sequenced in a study of neurological immune-mediated disorders. TCRdb reanalysed the 5' RACE reads using MiXCR and keeps one entry per CDR3 protein. The sample yields about 38,000 distinct CDR3 sequences, around 10% seen once. Indicated time point: technical triplicate 1. Sample: PBMCs. These receptors originate from a man between 60 and 75 years old with HTLV-1-associated myelopathy (HAM/TSP).

In its sample, this clonotype was seen many times. This rearrangement joins TRBV5-6 to TRBJ1-1, with D perhaps matching TRBD1 (6 bases). Trimming cost V 0 bases and J 3 bases, with 12 bases left between them. From germline, CDR1 is SGHDT and CDR2 YYEEEE. The CDR3 totals 15 residues. The chain's CDR3 is CASSLVDRQHTEAFF. DNA of the CDR3: TGTGCCAGCAGCTTGGTGGACAGACAGCACACTGAAGCTTTCTTT.

There are a few counts of this clonotype. The V and J genes are TRBV12-3 or TRBV12-4 and TRBJ2-5; D remains unclear. The CDR3 extends over 12 amino acids. The ends were cut back, 2 bases at V and 0 bases at J, with 1 base in the middle. CDR3 amino acids: CASSLNQETQYF. CDR3 sequence (DNA): TGTGCCAGCAGTTTAAACCAAGAGACCCAGTACTTC.

This clonotype came up a few times. A much larger clone sits a single nucleotide away, making a read error possible. This sequence joins TRBV5-1 and TRBJ2-5, with a possible D match to TRBD2 (5 bases). The CDR3 runs 13 residues. The germline V and J ends were trimmed by 4 bases and 5 bases, with 12 bases remaining between them. Germline CDR1 reads SGHRS; CDR2 reads YFSETQ. CDR3 loop: CASSPGWVETQYF. CDR3 bases: TGCGCCAGCAGCCCGGGATGGGTGGAGACCCAGTACTTC.

At least ten counts were recorded for this clonotype. This chain links TRBV7-3 with TRBJ2-1; no firm D call. From germline, CDR1 is SGHTA and CDR2 FQGTGA. This CDR3 comprises 13 residues. Trimming took 1 base from V and 5 from J, leaving 6 bases between them. The CDR3 DNA reads as TGTGCCAGCAGCTTAAAGGGAAACAATGAGCAGTTCTTC. This translates into CASSLKGNNEQFF.

This clonotype was recorded at least ten times. V usage is TRBV4-2 and J usage is TRBJ2-7, with D perhaps TRBD2 (7 bases). V lost 1 base and J lost 5, with 15 bases in between. The CDR3 loop spans 15 amino acids. Germline CDR1 and CDR2: LGHNA and YNFKEQ. The CDR3 loop is CASSQGGREFDEQYF. The CDR3 DNA reads as TGTGCCAGCAGCCAAGGGGGGCGGGAGTTCGACGAGCAGTACTTC.

This clonotype appeared many times. CDR3 in amino acids: CASSVEGNTEAFF. CDR3 nucleotide sequence: TGTGCCAGCAGCGTAGAGGGGAACACTGAAGCTTTCTTT. The rearrangement links TRBV9 to TRBJ1-1; D gene uncertain. V lost 0 bases and J lost 1, with 4 bases in between. CDR1 SGDLS and CDR2 YYNGEE come from the germline V gene. The CDR3 sequence is 13 residues long. The whole variable domain, filled in from reference TRBV9 and TRBJ1-1, reads DSGVTQTPKHLITATGQRVTLRCSPRSGDLSVYWYQQSLDQGLQFLIQYYNGEERAKGNILERFSAQQFPDLHSELNLSSLELGDSALYFCASSVEGNTEAFFGQGTRLTVV.

The sample holds many counts of this clonotype. The V and J genes are TRBV6-5 and TRBJ2-3; the D is unclear. The CDR3 length is 14 residues. Germline assignment: CDR1 MNHEY and CDR2 SVGAGI. Trimming stripped 0 bases from V and 2 bases from J, with 6 bases between. In DNA form, the CDR3 reads TGTGCCAGCAGTTACTCGTCTGTCACAGATACGCAGTATTTT. Translated, it gives CASSYSSVTDTQYF.

This clonotype was recorded at least ten times. V usage is TRBV29-1 and J usage is TRBJ2-1; D assignment may be TRBD1 or TRBD2 (6 bases each). V was shortened by 7 bases and J by 2 bases, with 12 bases between the two germline ends. The CDR3 has 13 amino acids. The germline CDR1 and CDR2 sequences are SQVTM and ANQGSEA. In nucleotides, the CDR3 is TGCAGCGCCGGACAGCGGGCCTACAATGAGCAGTTCTTC. Translating gives CSAGQRAYNEQFF.

This clonotype was counted ten times or more. The chain links TRBV30 to TRBJ1-1; a possible D gene is TRBD1 (6 bases). Germline CDR1 GTSNPN, CDR2 SVGIG (reference sequence). The germline V and J ends were trimmed by 3 bases and 8 bases, with 28 bases remaining between them. This CDR3 spans 17 amino acids. CDR3 loop: CAWRGQSPVLLTKEAFF. The CDR3 region has the DNA TGTGCCTGGAGAGGACAGTCTCCCGTCTTACTGACGAAGGAAGCTTTCTTT.